The entry below gives a single T cell receptor beta chain sequence along with its context. Its antigen is unidentified. This sample stems from a study of cytomegalovirus exposure and HLA in healthy donors. A multiplex PCR was run with 60 Vbeta primers and 13 Jbeta primers. The repertoire was sequenced with immunoSEQ multiplex PCR; TCRdb's copy has only in-frame clones and lacks some. The data hold about 160,000 clones, with approximately 80% observed a single time. Overall study findings and caveats: Sequencing probably produced one cluster of sequence variants that were highly shared. The authors later found most CMV-associated TCR beta chains appeared HLA-restricted.

Sequenced: PBMCs. The origin of this receptor is a male donor in good health and CMV-seropositive.

The CDR3 sequence: CASSLRQGAYEQYF. The DNA of the CDR3 is TGTGCCAGCAGCTTGAGACAGGGAGCCTACGAGCAGTACTTC. This sequence joins TRBV7-9 and TRBJ2-5, with TRBD1 identical over 7 bases. The DNA end favors TRBJ2-7, so the J call may be wrong. Germline V gene sequence: CDR1 SEHNR, CDR2 FQNEAQ (reference sequence). This CDR3 is 14 amino acids long.